This TCR beta chain was recovered during a study of CD8 T cells in ankylosing spondylitis. Findings and limits, study-wide: Ankylosing spondylitis blood appeared to be characterized by a TCR beta motif of several highly homologous variants.

Notes on this clonotype: Its antigen is undetermined.

The CDR3 totals 12 residues. Germline CDR1 and CDR2: SQVTM and ANQGSEA. Trimming took off 5 bases at V and 9 bases at J, with 14 bases between the two ends. TCRdb analysed the 5' RACE reads with MiXCR anew, one entry per CDR3 protein. The sample has 700,000 or so distinct CDR3 sequences; around 20% are singletons. Sequencing input: blood, either unsorted or a sorted T cell fraction (not recorded which). This chain uses TRBV29-1 with TRBJ2-1, with a tentative D call TRBD1 (6 bases). This clonotype was obtained from a male donor with ankylosing spondylitis. The CDR3 DNA reads as TGCAGCGTTTCCAGGGGCCCGTCTGAGCAGTTCTTC. This translates into CSVSRGPSEQFF.